Presented here are 5 T cell receptor beta chains from one specimen sequenced in a study of CD8 T cells in ankylosing spondylitis. TCRdb processed the 5' RACE reads anew with MiXCR; each CDR3 protein has one entry. The sample contains 350,000 or so distinct CDR3 sequences, about 9.9% of which appear only once. Sample: blood, either unsorted or a sorted T cell fraction (not recorded which). The receptors were sampled from a female donor with ankylosing spondylitis or in good health (not recorded which).

The count of this clonotype is one. V gene TRBV20-1 combines with J gene TRBJ1-2; a possible D gene is TRBD1 (5 bases). The V gene lost 6 bases and the J gene lost 3 bases, with 11 bases spanning the gap. The CDR3 has 12 amino acids. The germline gives CDR1 DFQATT, CDR2 SNEGSKA (reference sequence). This CDR3 is CSALVGDYGYTF. CDR3 bases: TGCAGTGCCTTGGTGGGGGACTATGGCTACACCTTC.

This clonotype has at least ten counts. The rearrangement joins TRBV10-3 to TRBJ1-5; 7 bases align to TRBD1. CDR3 length equals 16 residues. The germline gives CDR1 ENHRY, CDR2 SYGVKD. With 0 bases clipped from V and 0 bases from J, the junction kept 2 bases outside the gene matches. CDR3 residues: CAISESTGRSNQPQHF. The CDR3 DNA reads TGTGCCATCAGTGAGTCGACAGGGCGTAGCAATCAGCCCCAGCATTTT.

This clonotype was detected many times. The CDR3 nucleotides read TGCAGTGCTAGTGGGGGGAGGAATCAGCCCCAGCATTTT. This gives the protein CSASGGRNQPQHF. This chain joins TRBV20-1 and TRBJ1-5; a possible D gene is TRBD1 (5 bases). The CDR3 is 13 amino acids. CDR1 and CDR2 (germline): DFQATT, SNEGSKA (reference sequence). Trimming pared 3 bases from V and 4 bases from J, leaving 10 bases between.

In this sample, this clonotype turned up many times. J is TRBJ2-7 and V is TRBV20-1; the D is unclear. Germline V gene lookup returns CDR1 DFQATT and CDR2 SNEGSKA (reference sequence). This CDR3 has 14 amino acids. Trimming took off 0 bases at V and 5 bases at J, with 14 bases between the two ends. Written as DNA, the CDR3 is TGCAGTGCTAGAGATCTCGCGTTGAATCACGAGCAGTACTTC. It encodes CSARDLALNHEQYF.

This clonotype was recorded many times. V gene TRBV10-3 combines with J gene TRBJ2-6, with 8 bases matching TRBD1. CDR1 is ENHRY, CDR2 SYGVKD, per germline. This CDR3 contains 16 residues. The trim removed 0 bases at V and 4 bases at J, leaving 2 bases unmatched. In DNA form, the CDR3 reads TGTGCCATCAGTGAGTCGACAGGGGTCGGGGCCAACGTCCTGACTTTC. Protein product: CAISESTGVGANVLTF.